Sequencing of this T cell receptor beta chain was carried out in a study of T cell responses to AZD1222 COVID-19 vaccine. General study findings and limits: The number of AZD1222 recipients seropositive at baseline was only six. Vaccine-associated CD4 TCRs spanned spike, dominant at 160-218 and 743-854. Vaccination with two AZD1222 doses was followed by a rise in Spike-specific TCR breadth and depth. The sample set comprised mostly white British donors with more females, and clonal diversity was possibly underestimated.

This CDR3 is built from 12 residues. Trimming pared 4 bases from V and 5 bases from J, leaving 8 bases between. Germline-derived CDR1 and CDR2 are MDHEN and SYDVKM. About this clone: Its target is unknown.

Here immunoSEQ multiplex PCR was the method, and the copy in TCRdb shows in-frame clones only, minus some. The table shows about 130,000 clones, with about 86% occurring only once. Sequencing was performed on peripheral blood, taken on day 0 of AZD1222 vaccination. V usage is TRBV28 and J usage is TRBJ1-2, with no clear D. The TCR comes from an adult in good health. This CDR3 is CASSSTRYGYTF. The DNA for the CDR3 is TGTGCCAGCAGTTCCACCAGATATGGCTACACCTTC.